This T cell receptor (beta chain) was documented in a study of shared clonotypes between healthy human individuals. Assay: immunoSEQ multiplex PCR; the TCRdb copy retains only in-frame clones and omits some. Among millions of clones listed, approximately 94% were seen once. The CDR3 spans 13 residues. Germline V CDR1 and CDR2: SQVTM, ANQGSEA. The V end was cut by 2 bases, the J end by 6 bases, with 10 bases between. Cells designated naive CD8 were CD45RO-negative and were positively selected for CCR7, with terminally differentiated effector memory CD45RA+ cells excluded. The sequence came from a man younger than 35 in good health. V is TRBV29-1 and J is TRBJ2-2, with D unresolved. Source material: naive CD8+ T cells sorted from blood. CDR3 in amino acids: CSVESERAGELFF. CDR3 nucleotides: TGCAGCGTTGAATCGGAAAGGGCCGGGGAGCTGTTTTTT.